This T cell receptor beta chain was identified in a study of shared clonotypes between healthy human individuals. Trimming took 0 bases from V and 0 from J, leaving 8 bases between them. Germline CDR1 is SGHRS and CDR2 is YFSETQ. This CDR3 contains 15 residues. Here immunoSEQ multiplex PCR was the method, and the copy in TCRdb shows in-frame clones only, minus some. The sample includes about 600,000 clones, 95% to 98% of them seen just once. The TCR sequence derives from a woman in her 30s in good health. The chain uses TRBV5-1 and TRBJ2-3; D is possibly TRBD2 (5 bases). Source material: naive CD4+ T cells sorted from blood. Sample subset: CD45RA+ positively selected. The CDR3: CASSLEGDSTDTQYF. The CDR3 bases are TGCGCCAGCAGCTTGGAGGGAGATAGCACAGATACGCAGTATTTT. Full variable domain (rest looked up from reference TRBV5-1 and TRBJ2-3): KAGVTQTPRYLIKTRGQQVTLSCSPISGHRSVSWYQQTPGQGLQFLFEYFSETQRNKGNFPGRFSGRQFSNSRSEMNVSTLELGDSALYLCASSLEGDSTDTQYFGPGTRLTVL.